The following is a T cell receptor beta chain sequence with its context. Germline V gene data show CDR1 as MNHEY and CDR2 as SVGEGT. There are 15 residues in the CDR3. J gave up 2 bases and V 2 bases, and 2 bases lay outside the gene matches. Per the original data handling: The authors estimated nucleated cell counts from reference gene primer amplification. Here immunoSEQ multiplex PCR was the method, and the copy in TCRdb shows in-frame clones only, minus some. Clone size and the V and J calls come from that table; the DNA yielded D and trimming. The sample consists of approximately 150,000 clones, about four fifths of them appearing once. The data derive from a study of blood T cell repertoires in COVID-19. Study background: Acute and convalescent COVID-19 specimens originated in the United States, Italy and Spain. T cells, B-cell-depleted T cells, or PBMCs provided the cDNA or gDNA that served as material.

This TCR came from a man aged 65 to 79 who had recovered from COVID-19. Sequencing used peripheral blood. The chain joins TRBV6-2 or TRBV6-3 to TRBJ1-5; TRBD1 aligns across 8 bases. The CDR3 coding sequence is TGTGCCAGCAGTTACAGGGGACAGGGCAATCAGCCCCAGCATTTT. Its translation is CASSYRGQGNQPQHF.